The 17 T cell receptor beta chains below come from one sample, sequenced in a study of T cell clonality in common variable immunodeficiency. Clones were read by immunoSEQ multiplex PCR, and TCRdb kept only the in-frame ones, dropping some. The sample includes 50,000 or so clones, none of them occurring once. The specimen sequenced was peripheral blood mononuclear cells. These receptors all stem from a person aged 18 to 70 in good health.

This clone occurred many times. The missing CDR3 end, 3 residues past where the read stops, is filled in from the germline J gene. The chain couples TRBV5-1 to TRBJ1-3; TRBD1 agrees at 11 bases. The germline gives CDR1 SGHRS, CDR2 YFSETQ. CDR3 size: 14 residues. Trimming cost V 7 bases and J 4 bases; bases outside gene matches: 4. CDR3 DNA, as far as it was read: TGCGCCAGCGGCGGGACAGGGGGAGGAAACACC. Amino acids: CASGGTGGGNT. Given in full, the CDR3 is CASGGTGGGNTIYF.

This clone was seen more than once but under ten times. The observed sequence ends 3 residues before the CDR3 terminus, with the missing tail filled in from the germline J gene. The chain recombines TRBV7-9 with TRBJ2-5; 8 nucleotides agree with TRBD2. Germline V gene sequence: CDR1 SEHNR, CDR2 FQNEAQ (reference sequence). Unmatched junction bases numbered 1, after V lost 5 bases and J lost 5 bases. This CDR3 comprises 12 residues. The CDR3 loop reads CASSRGRETQYF. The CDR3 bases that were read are TGTGCCAGCAGCCGCGGGAGGGAGACC.

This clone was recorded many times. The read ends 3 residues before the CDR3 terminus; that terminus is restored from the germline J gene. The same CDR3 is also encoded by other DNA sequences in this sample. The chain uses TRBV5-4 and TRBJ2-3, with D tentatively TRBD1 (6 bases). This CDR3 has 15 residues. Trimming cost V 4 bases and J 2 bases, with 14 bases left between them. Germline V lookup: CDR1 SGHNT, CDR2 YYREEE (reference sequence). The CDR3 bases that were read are TGTGCCAGCAGCACACAGGGTAAAGACACAGATACG. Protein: CASSTQGKDTDT. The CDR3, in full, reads CASSTQGKDTDTQYF.

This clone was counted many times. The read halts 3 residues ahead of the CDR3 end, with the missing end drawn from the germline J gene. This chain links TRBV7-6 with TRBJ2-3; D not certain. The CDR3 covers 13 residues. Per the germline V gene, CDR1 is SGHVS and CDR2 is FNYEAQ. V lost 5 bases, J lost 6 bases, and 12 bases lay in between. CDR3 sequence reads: CASSNRLSDTQYF. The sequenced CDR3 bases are TGTGCCAGCAGCAACCGACTTAGCGATACG. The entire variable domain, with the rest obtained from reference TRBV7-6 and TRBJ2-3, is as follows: GAGVSQSPRYKVTKRGQDVALRCDPISGHVSLYWYRQALGQGPEFLTYFNYEAQQDKSGLPNDRFSAERPEGSISTLTIQRTEQRDSAMYRCASSNRLSDTQYFGPGTRLTVL.

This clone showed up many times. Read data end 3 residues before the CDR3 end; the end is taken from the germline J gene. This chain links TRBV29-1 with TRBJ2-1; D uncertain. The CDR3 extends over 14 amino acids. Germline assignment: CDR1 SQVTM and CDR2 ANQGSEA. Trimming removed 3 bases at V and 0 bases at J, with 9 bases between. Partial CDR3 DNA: TGCAGCGTTGATACTTCGAGCTCCTACAATGAG. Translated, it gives CSVDTSSSYNE. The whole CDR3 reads CSVDTSSSYNEQFF.

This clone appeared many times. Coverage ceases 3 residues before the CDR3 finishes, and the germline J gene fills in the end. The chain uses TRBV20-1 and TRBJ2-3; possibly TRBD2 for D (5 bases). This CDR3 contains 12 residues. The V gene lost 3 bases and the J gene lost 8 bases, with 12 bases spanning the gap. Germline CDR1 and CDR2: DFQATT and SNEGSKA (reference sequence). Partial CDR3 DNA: TGCAGTGCTAGGGAATCGGGGAGTACG. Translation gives CSARESGST. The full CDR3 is CSARESGSTQYF.

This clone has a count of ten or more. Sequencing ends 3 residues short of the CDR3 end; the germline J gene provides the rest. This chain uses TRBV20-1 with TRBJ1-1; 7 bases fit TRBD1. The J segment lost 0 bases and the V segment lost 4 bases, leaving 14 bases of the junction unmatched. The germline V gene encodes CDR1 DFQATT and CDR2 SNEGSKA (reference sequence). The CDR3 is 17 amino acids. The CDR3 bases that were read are TGCAGTGCTAAAAGAAGCAGGGGGTTCGTCATGAACACTGAA. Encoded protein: CSAKRSRGFVMNTE. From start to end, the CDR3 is CSAKRSRGFVMNTEAFF.

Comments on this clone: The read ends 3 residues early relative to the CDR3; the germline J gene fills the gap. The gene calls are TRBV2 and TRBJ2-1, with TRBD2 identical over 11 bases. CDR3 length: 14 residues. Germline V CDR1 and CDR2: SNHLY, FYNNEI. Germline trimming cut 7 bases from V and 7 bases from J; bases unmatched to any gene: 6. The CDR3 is CASMDRTSGNEQFF. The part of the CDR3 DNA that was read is TGTGCCAGCATGGATCGGACTAGCGGGAATGAG.

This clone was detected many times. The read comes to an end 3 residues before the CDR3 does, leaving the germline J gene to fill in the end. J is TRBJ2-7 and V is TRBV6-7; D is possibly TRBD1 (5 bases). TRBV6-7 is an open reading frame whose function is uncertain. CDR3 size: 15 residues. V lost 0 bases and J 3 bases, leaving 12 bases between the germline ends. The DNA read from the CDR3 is TGTGCCAGCAGTTACTCAGGGGTATCTGTCTACGAG. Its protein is CASSYSGVSVYE. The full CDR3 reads CASSYSGVSVYEQYF.

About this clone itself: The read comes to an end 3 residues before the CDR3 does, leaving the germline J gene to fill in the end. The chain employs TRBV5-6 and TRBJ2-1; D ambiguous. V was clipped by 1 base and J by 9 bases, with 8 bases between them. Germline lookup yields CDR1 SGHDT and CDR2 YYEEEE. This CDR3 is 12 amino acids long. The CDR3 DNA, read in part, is TGTGCCAGCAGCTTGCTCTCGGGTGAG. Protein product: CASSLLSGE. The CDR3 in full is CASSLLSGEQFF.

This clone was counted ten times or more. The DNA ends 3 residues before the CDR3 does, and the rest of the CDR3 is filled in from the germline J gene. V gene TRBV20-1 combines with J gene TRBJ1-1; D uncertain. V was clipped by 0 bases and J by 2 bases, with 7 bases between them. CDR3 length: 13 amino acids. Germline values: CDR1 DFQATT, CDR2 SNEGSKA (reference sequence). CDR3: CSARDLSNTEAFF. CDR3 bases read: TGCAGTGCTAGAGACCTATCAAACACTGAA.

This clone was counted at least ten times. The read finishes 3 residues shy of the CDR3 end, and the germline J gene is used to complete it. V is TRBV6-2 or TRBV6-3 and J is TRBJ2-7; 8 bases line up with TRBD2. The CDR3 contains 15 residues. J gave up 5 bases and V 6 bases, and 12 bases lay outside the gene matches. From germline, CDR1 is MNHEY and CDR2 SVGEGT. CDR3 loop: CASSFGSGSFNEQYF. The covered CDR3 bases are TGTGCCAGCAGCTTCGGGAGCGGGAGTTTCAACGAG.

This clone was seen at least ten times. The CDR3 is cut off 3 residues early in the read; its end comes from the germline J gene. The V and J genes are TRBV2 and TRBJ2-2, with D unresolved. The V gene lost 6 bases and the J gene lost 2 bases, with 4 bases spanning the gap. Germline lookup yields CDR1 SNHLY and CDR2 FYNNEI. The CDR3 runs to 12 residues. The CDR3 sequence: CASRLNTGELFF. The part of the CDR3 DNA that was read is TGTGCCAGCAGACTCAACACCGGGGAG. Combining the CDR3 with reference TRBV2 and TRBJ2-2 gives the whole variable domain EPEVTQTPSHQVTQMGQEVILRCVPISNHLYFYWYRQILGQKVEFLVSFYNNEISEKSEIFDDQFSVERPDGSNFTLKIRSTKLEDSAMYFCASRLNTGELFFGEGSRLTVL.

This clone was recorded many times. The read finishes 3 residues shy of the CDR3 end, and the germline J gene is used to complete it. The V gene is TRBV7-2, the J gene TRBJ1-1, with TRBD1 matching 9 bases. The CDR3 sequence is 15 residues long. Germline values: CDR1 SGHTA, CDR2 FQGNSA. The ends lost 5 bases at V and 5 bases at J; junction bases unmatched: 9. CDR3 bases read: TGTGCCAGCAGCGAAACCTTGACAGGGGGGACTGAA. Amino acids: CASSETLTGGTE. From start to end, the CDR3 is CASSETLTGGTEAFF.

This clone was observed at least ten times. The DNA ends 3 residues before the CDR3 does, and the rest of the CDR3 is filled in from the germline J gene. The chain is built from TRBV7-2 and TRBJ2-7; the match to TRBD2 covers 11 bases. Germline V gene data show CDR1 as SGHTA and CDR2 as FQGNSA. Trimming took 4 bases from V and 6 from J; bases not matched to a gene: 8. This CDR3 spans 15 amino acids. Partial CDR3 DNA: TGTGCCAGCAGCTCAGGACTAGCGGGTTTGTCCGAG. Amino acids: CASSSGLAGLSE. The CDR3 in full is CASSSGLAGLSEQYF.

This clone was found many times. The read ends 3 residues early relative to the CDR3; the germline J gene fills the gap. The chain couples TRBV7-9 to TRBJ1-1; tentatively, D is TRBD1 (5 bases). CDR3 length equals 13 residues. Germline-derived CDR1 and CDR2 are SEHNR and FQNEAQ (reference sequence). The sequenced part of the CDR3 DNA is TGTGCCAGCAGCTTGGACGGGGTCGGGGGA. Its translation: CASSLDGVGG. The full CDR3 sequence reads CASSLDGVGGAFF.

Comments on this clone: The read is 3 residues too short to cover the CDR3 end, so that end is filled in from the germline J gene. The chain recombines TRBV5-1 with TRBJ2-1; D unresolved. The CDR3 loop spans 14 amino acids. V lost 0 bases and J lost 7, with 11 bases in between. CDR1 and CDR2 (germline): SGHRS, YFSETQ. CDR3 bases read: TGCGCCAGCAGCTTGGCCCTGGTCGGTAATGAG. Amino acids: CASSLALVGNE. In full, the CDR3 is CASSLALVGNEQFF.